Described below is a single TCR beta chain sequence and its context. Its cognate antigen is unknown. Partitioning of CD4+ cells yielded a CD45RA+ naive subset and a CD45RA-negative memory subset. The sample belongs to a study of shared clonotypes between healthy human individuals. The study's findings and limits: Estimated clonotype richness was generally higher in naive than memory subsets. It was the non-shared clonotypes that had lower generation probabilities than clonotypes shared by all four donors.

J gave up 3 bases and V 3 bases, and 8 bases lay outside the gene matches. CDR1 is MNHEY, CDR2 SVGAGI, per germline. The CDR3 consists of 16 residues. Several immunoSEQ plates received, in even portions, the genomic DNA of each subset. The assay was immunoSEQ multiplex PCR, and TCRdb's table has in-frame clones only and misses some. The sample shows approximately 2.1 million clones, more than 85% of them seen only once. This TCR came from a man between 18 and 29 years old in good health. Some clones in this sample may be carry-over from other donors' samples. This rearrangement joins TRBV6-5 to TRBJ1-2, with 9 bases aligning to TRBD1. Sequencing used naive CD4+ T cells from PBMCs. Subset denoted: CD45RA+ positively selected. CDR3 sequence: CASSYSRTGVYYGYTF. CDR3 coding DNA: TGTGCCAGCAGTTATTCCCGGACAGGGGTCTACTATGGCTACACCTTC.